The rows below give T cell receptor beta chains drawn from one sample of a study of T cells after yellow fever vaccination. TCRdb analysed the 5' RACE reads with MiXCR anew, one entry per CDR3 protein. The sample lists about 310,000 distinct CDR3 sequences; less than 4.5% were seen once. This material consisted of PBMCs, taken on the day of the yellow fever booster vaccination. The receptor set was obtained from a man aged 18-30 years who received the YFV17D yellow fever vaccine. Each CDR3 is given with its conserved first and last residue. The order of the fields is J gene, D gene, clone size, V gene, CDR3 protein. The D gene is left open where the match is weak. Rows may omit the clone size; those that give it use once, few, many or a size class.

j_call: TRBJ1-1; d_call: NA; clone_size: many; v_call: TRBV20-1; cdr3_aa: CSARANTEAFF
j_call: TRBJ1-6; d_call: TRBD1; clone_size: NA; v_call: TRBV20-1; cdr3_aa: CSGHQGVSSYNSPLHF
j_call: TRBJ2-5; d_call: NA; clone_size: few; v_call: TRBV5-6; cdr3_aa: CASSLYRAPVPQYF
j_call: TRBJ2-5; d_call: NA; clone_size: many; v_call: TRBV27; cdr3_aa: CASMSIRDQETQYF
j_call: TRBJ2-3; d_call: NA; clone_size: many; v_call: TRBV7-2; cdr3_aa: CASSITDTQYF
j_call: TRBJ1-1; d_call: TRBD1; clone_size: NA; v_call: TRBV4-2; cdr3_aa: CASSPRQGTDTEAFF
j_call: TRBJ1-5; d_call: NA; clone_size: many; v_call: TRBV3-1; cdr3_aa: CASSQDMIQPQHF
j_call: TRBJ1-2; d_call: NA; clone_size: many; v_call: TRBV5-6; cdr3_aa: CASSLPGGLGYGYTF
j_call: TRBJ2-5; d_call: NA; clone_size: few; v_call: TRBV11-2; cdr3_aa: CASRQIQETQYF
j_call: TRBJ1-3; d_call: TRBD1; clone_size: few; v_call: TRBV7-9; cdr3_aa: CASSPRQGAFGNTIYF
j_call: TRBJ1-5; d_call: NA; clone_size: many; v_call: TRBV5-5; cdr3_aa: CASSSPDRGHSNQPQHF
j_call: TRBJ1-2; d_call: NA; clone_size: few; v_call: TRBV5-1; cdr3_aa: CASSSPDRPQIGYTF
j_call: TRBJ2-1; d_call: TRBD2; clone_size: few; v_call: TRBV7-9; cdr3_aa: CASSLAGSGGVHNEQFF
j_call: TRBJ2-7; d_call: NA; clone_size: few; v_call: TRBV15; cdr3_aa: CATSRDNAVGYEQYF
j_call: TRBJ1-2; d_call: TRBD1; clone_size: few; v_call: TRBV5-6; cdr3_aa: CASSSTRTGGALGYTF
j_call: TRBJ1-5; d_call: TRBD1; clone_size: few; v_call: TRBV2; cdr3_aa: CASGTGLLNQPQHF
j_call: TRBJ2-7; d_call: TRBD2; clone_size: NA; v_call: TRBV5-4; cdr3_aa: CASSTSGGRYEQYF
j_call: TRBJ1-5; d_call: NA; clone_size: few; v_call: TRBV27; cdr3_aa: CASSFQGAQPQHF
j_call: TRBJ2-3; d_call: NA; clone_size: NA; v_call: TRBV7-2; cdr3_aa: CASSLGQNANTQYF
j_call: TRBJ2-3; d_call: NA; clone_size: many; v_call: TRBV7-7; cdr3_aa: CASSPNGDTQYF
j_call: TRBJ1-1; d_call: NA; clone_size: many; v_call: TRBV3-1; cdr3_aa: CASSQEQGNTEAFF
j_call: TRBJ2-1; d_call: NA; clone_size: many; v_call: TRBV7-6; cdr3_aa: CASSLQQSLNEQFF
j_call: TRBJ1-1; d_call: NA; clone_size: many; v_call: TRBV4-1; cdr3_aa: CASSQVGGSYTEAFF
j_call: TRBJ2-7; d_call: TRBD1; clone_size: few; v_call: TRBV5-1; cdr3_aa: CASSLSSRDRGTYEQYF
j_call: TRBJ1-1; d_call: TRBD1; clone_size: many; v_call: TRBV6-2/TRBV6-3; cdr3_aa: CASSYRIQGAINTEAFF
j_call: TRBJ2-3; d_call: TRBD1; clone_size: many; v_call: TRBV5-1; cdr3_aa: CASSLRTGGTDTQYF
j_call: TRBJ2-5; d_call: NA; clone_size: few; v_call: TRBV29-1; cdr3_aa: CSTLEETQYF
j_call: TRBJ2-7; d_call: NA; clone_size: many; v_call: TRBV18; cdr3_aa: CASSPGGHSYEQYF
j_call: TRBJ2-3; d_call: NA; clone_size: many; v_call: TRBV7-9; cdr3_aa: CASSLGPSRSTDTQYF
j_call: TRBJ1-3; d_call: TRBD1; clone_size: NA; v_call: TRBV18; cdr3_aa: CASSPPGTGHGNTIYF
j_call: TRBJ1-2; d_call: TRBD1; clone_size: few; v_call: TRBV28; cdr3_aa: CASVGGTGNYGYTF
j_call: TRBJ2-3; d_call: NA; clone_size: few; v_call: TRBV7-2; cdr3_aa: CASNLGTDTQYF
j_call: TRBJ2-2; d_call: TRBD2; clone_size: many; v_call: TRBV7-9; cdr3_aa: CASGDVSGGDTGELFF
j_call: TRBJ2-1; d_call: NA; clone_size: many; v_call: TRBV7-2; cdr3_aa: CASEPARADEQFF
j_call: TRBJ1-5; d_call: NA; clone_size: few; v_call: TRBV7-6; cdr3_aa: CASSSVRDNPEDQPQHF
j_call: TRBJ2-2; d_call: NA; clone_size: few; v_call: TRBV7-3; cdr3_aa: CASSLKPTIRGTGELFF
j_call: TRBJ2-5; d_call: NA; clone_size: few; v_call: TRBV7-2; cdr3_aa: CASSLQRGSEETQYF
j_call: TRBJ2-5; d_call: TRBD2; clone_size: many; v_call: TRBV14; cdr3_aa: CASSRGGTETQYF
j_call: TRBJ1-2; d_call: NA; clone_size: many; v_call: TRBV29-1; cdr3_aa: CSVAQGNYGYTF
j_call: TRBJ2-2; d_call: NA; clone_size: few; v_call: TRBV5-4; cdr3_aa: CATQKGQNTGELFF
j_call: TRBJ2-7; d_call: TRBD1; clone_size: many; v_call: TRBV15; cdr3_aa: CATSRDFGQGYEQYF
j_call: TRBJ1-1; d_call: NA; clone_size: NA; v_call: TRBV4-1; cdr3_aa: CASSQEENRRLAEAFF
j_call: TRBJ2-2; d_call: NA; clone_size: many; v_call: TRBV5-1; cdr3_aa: CASRRPGRDTGELFF
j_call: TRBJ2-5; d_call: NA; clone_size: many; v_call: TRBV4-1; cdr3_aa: CASSQPNSLETQYF
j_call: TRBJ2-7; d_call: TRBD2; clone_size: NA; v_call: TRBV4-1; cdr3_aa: CASSQGLSGSREQYF
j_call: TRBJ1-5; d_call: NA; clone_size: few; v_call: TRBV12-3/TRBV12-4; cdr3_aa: CASSISGNQPQHF
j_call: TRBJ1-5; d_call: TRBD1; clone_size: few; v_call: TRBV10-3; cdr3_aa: CAISRTGGDQPQHF
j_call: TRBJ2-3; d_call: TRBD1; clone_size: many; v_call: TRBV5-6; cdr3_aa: CASSSFRDRGRTDTQYF
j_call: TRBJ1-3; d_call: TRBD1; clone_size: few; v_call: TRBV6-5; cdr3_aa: CASGTGGDSGNTIYF
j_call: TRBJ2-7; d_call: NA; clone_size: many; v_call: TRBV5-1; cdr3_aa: CASSLDWGSEQYF